This T cell receptor beta chain was recovered during a study of shared clonotypes between healthy human individuals. Overall study: Per donor, three plates held CD4 naive cells, three held CD4 memory, two held CD8 naive and one held CD8 memory.

Germline V gene lookup returns CDR1 SGHRS and CDR2 YFSETQ. The V and J ends lost 2 bases and 0 bases respectively, with 3 bases between them. The CDR3 contains 13 residues. Of note for this clone: Its antigen is not known. The same CDR3 arises from other DNA sequences in this sample as well.

Broader study findings: On the whole, naive subsets had larger estimated richness than memory subsets had. Large sequencing depth failed to make sorted-subset sequencing complete, rarefaction showed.

The data were produced by immunoSEQ multiplex PCR, yet TCRdb's version contains in-frame clones alone and is incomplete. The sample holds around 180,000 clones, around 93% seen once. Splitting of CD4+ cells produced CD45RA+ naive and CD45RA-negative memory subsets. The clonotype comes from a young woman in good health. The sequenced sample was naive CD4+ T cells sorted from blood. Subset in this sample: CD45RA+ positively selected. The rearrangement uses TRBV5-1 and TRBJ1-5; the D is unclear. CDR3: CASSLDSNQPQHF. The CDR3 DNA follows: TGCGCCAGCAGCTTAGATAGCAATCAGCCCCAGCATTTT.